Listed below are T cell receptor beta chains from one sample, sequenced in a study of glioma-infiltrating T cells after dendritic cell vaccination. Libraries were prepared by immunoSEQ multiplex PCR; TCRdb keeps only in-frame clonotypes and omits some of them. This table holds about 87,000 clones, around 90% found once. This specimen was blood, taken before dendritic cell vaccination. These receptor sequences come from a human donor with glioblastoma. Each CDR3 is given with its conserved first and last residue. Fields, in order: CDR3 DNA, CDR3 protein, V gene, clone size, D gene, J gene. D genes are given only for firm matches. The size of a clone is reported for some rows only, either as once, few or many, or as a class for expanded clones.

DNA: TGTGCCAGCAGCCAAGGGACAGGGCTTACGGAGCAGTACTTC
CDR3: CASSQGTGLTEQYF
V: TRBV4-2
size: -
D: TRBD1
J: TRBJ2-7

DNA: TGTGCCAGCAGTGGCAGTACCGGGGAGCTGTTTTTT
CDR3: CASSGSTGELFF
V: TRBV2
size: -
D: -
J: TRBJ2-2

DNA: TGTGCCAGCACCGGGACAACTGGAAACACCATATATTTT
CDR3: CASTGTTGNTIYF
V: TRBV2
size: few
D: -
J: TRBJ1-3

DNA: TGTGCCAGCAGAGGAGACAGCCGTGAAGCTTTCTTT
CDR3: CASRGDSREAFF
V: TRBV2
size: -
D: -
J: TRBJ1-1

DNA: TGCGCCAGCAGTCGCGGGGGTTGGTCTACTGAAGCTTTCTTT
CDR3: CASSRGGWSTEAFF
V: TRBV23-1
size: once
D: -
J: TRBJ1-1

DNA: TGTGCCAGCAAGCTTAGCGGGAGCCTTACCTACGAGCAGTACTTC
CDR3: CASKLSGSLTYEQYF
V: TRBV27
size: -
D: TRBD2
J: TRBJ2-7

DNA: TGCAGCTTTTCGGGACAGGGATCGACCGGGGAGCTGTTTTTT
CDR3: CSFSGQGSTGELFF
V: TRBV29-1
size: -
D: TRBD1
J: TRBJ2-2

DNA: TGCGCCAGCAGCTTAAGGACAGCAAGCTATGGCTACACCTTC
CDR3: CASSLRTASYGYTF
V: TRBV5-1
size: -
D: -
J: TRBJ1-2

DNA: TGTGCCAGCTTCGGGGGGCAGCGGACCTACAATGAGCAGTTCTTC
CDR3: CASFGGQRTYNEQFF
V: TRBV5-6
size: -
D: -
J: TRBJ2-1

DNA: TGTGCCAGCAGTGTTCTAGCGGGAGTGGGTAATGAGCAGTTCTTC
CDR3: CASSVLAGVGNEQFF
V: TRBV2
size: -
D: TRBD2
J: TRBJ2-1

DNA: TGTGCCAGCGATTCTAGCGGGGGCCGCGCGAACGAGCAGTACTTC
CDR3: CASDSSGGRANEQYF
V: TRBV10-3
size: -
D: TRBD2
J: TRBJ2-7

DNA: TGCGCCAGCAGCCGAAACTATGGCACCGGGGAGCTGTTTTTT
CDR3: CASSRNYGTGELFF
V: TRBV4-1
size: -
D: -
J: TRBJ2-2

DNA: TGCGCCAGCAGCCCCCTAGGGACAGGGGACGTGGAGACCCAGTACTTC
CDR3: CASSPLGTGDVETQYF
V: TRBV5-1
size: -
D: TRBD1
J: TRBJ2-5

DNA: TGCAGCGTTTTTGTGTTGGACAGGGATGGGAATGAGCAGTTCTTC
CDR3: CSVFVLDRDGNEQFF
V: TRBV29-1
size: -
D: TRBD1
J: TRBJ2-1

DNA: TGTGCCAGCAGCCTCGAACCCGGCGAGCAGTACTTC
CDR3: CASSLEPGEQYF
V: TRBV5-5
size: -
D: -
J: TRBJ2-7

DNA: TGTGCCAGCAGCGTCTACAGGGGGCGATTTGGCGAGCAGTTCTTC
CDR3: CASSVYRGRFGEQFF
V: TRBV9
size: -
D: TRBD1
J: TRBJ2-1

DNA: TGTGCCAGCAGCCGGGGACAGAGCTACACAGATACGCAGTATTTT
CDR3: CASSRGQSYTDTQYF
V: TRBV6-5
size: -
D: TRBD1
J: TRBJ2-3

DNA: TGTGCCAGCAGTGACCCTAGCGGGAGCTACGAGCAGTACTTC
CDR3: CASSDPSGSYEQYF
V: TRBV6-1
size: -
D: TRBD2
J: TRBJ2-7

DNA: TGTGCCAGCAGCCACCCCTGGGCGGGCCCGGGCGAGACCCAGTACTTC
CDR3: CASSHPWAGPGETQYF
V: TRBV7-2
size: few
D: -
J: TRBJ2-5

DNA: TGTGCCAGCAGCCCCAGCGGGGGGGGACGCGTGAATGAGCAGTTCTTC
CDR3: CASSPSGGGRVNEQFF
V: TRBV7-9
size: -
D: TRBD2
J: TRBJ2-1

DNA: TGTGCCTGGAGTGTTATGGGCCCGAACTATGGCTACACCTTC
CDR3: CAWSVMGPNYGYTF
V: TRBV30
size: -
D: -
J: TRBJ1-2

DNA: TGTGCCAGCAGCCCGGCGGGTGGGACAGCTAACTATGGCTACACCTTC
CDR3: CASSPAGGTANYGYTF
V: TRBV5-4
size: -
D: TRBD1
J: TRBJ1-2

DNA: TGTGCCAGCAGTGATAGCGTTCTGGGGGAGACCCAGTACTTC
CDR3: CASSDSVLGETQYF
V: TRBV11-3
size: -
D: -
J: TRBJ2-5

DNA: TGCGCCAGCAGCCAAGAAGGGGTTCAGCCCCAGCATTTT
CDR3: CASSQEGVQPQHF
V: TRBV4-1
size: -
D: -
J: TRBJ1-5